Listed here are 32 T cell receptor beta chains from one sample, sequenced in a study of regulatory T cells in long-lasting Graves disease. Sample time point: newly diagnosed GD, antithyroid drugs for less than 3 months. With RNA extracted from PBMCs as input, the TCR library was made. In building TCR beta libraries, iRepertoire HTBI primers were used together with Arm-PCR of CDR3 regions. TCRdb reprocessed the multiplex PCR reads with MiXCR, giving one entry per CDR3 protein. The sample holds 400,000 to 500,000 distinct CDR3 sequences, around 17% seen once. The data also belong to a second study, concerning T cells in Graves' hyperthyroidism and ophthalmopathy.

Specimen: peripheral blood mononuclear cells (PBMCs), collected at new diagnosis, from a patient treated with antithyroid drugs. These receptors were taken from a woman under 30 with Graves disease.

In this sample, this clonotype turned up a few times. The J gene is TRBJ1-3, the V gene TRBV12-3 or TRBV12-4; 9 bases fit TRBD1. J was trimmed by 0 bases and V by 5 bases; bases with no gene match: 2. The CDR3 loop spans 15 amino acids. This chain's CDR3 is CASSGTGSSGNTIYF. The CDR3 nucleotides read TGTGCCAGCAGTGGGACAGGGAGCTCTGGAAACACCATATATTTT.

This clonotype was detected a few times. V gene TRBV9 combines with J gene TRBJ2-5; no clear D. Germline assignment: CDR1 SGDLS and CDR2 YYNGEE. V shed 0 bases and J shed 1 base, with 10 bases lying between them. This CDR3 is built from 15 residues. The CDR3, as DNA: TGTGCCAGCAGCGTAGCCCCCCAGGTCCAAGAGACCCAGTACTTC. This codes for CASSVAPQVQETQYF.

A few counts support this clonotype. This chain's CDR3 is CASSMRGSSYNEQFF. The CDR3 bases are TGTGCCAGTAGTATGCGCGGAAGCTCCTACAATGAGCAGTTCTTC. The J gene is TRBJ2-1, the V gene TRBV19, with D unresolved. The V gene's germline CDR1 is LNHDA and CDR2 SQIVND (reference sequence). The V gene lost 3 bases and the J gene lost 0 bases, with 9 bases spanning the gap. This CDR3 comprises 15 residues.

Many counts were recorded for this clonotype. The V call is TRBV3-1, the J call TRBJ2-1; 13 bases are shared with TRBD2. Germline V lookup: CDR1 LGHDT, CDR2 YNNKEL (reference sequence). The CDR3 has 15 residues. The V and J ends lost 6 bases and 9 bases, in that order; junction bases with no gene match: 8. CDR3 coding DNA: TGTGCCAGCAGTTGGACTAGCGGGAGTCTTGGTGAGCAGTTCTTC. It specifies CASSWTSGSLGEQFF.

This clonotype appeared many times. The J gene is TRBJ2-3, the V gene TRBV2; 10 positions match TRBD1. Trimming at V came to 0 bases and at J to 4 bases, leaving 7 bases not matched to a gene. The CDR3 runs to 17 residues. Germline CDR1 is SNHLY and CDR2 is FYNNEI. In DNA, the CDR3 is TGTGCCAGCAGTGAAGCGCTTGGGACAGGGGACGCAGATACGCAGTATTTT. Translating it yields CASSEALGTGDADTQYF.

This chain connects TRBV7-2 to TRBJ2-3, with 8 bases identical to TRBD2. The CDR3 totals 15 residues. V trimming: 4 bases; J trimming: 1 base; junction bases outside the gene matches: 4. The germline gives CDR1 SGHTA, CDR2 FQGNSA. DNA of the CDR3: TGTGCCAGCAGCTCGGGACTAGGAGGCACAGATACGCAGTATTTT. Translated: CASSSGLGGTDTQYF.

This clonotype was recorded at least ten times. The rearrangement links TRBV12-3 or TRBV12-4 to TRBJ2-7, with D perhaps assigned TRBD1 or TRBD2 (5 bases each). The CDR3 totals 16 residues. The V gene lost 5 bases and the J gene lost 7 bases, with 24 bases spanning the gap. The DNA of the CDR3 is TGTGCCAGCAGTGTCCTCTCCGGGACGCGAGTTGAGGAGCAGTACTTC. It translates to CASSVLSGTRVEEQYF.

This rearrangement joins TRBV9 to TRBJ2-7; TRBD1 aligns across 8 bases. The length of the CDR3 is 12 residues. V trimming: 3 bases; J trimming: 6 bases; junction bases outside the gene matches: 2. Germline lookup yields CDR1 SGDLS and CDR2 YYNGEE. The CDR3 loop reads CASSGQGTEQYF. CDR3 bases: TGTGCCAGCAGCGGACAGGGGACCGAGCAGTACTTC.

In this sample, this clonotype turned up many times. The chain combines TRBV11-2 with TRBJ1-3; D not certain. V lost 3 bases and J 3 bases, leaving 3 bases between the germline ends. Per germline, CDR1 SGHAT and CDR2 FQNNGV. CDR3 size: 12 residues. The CDR3 bases are TGTGCCAGCAGCTTCGGTGGAAACACCATATATTTT. Encoded protein: CASSFGGNTIYF.

This rearrangement joins TRBV9 to TRBJ2-2; D perhaps matches TRBD1 (6 bases). CDR3 length equals 15 residues. V was pared by 4 bases and J by 4 bases, with 14 bases between. Looked up from germline, CDR1 is SGDLS and CDR2 is YYNGEE. CDR3 sequence: CASSLDQGITGELFF. CDR3 coding DNA: TGTGCCAGCAGCCTAGATCAGGGGATCACCGGGGAGCTGTTTTTT.

This clonotype was found a few times. The chain recombines TRBV20-1 with TRBJ1-5; a weak D match, TRBD1 (5 bases). This CDR3 is built from 12 residues. Germline assignment: CDR1 DFQATT and CDR2 SNEGSKA (reference sequence). V was cut by 3 bases and J by 5 bases, with 8 bases left in between. The CDR3 sequence: CSASQGYQPQHF. The CDR3 DNA reads as TGCAGTGCTAGTCAGGGTTATCAGCCCCAGCATTTT.

In nucleotides, the CDR3 is TGCAGTGCGCGAAGAGGGACAATCAATGAAAAACTGTTTTTT. Translated, it gives CSARRGTINEKLFF. The gene calls are TRBV20-1 and TRBJ1-4; TRBD1 might be the D (6 bases). Germline CDR1 is DFQATT and CDR2 is SNEGSKA (reference sequence). CDR3 length equals 14 residues. Trimming shortened V by 6 bases and J by 5 bases, and 16 bases separated the two germline ends.

This clonotype has ten or more counts. The chain recombines TRBV3-1 with TRBJ2-3; D remains unclear. Trimming cost V 0 bases and J 4 bases, with 5 bases left between them. Looked up from germline, CDR1 is LGHDT and CDR2 is YNNKEL (reference sequence). This CDR3 region has 13 residues. DNA for the CDR3: TGTGCCAGCAGCCAAGATTTCTCAGATACGCAGTATTTT. Its translation is CASSQDFSDTQYF.

This clonotype showed up just a few times. The junction departs from germline at one end; a sequencing error may be responsible. V gene TRBV5-5 combines with J gene TRBJ1-4; D is unclear. Germline V CDR1 and CDR2: SGHKS, YYEKEE (reference sequence). The CDR3 has 14 amino acids. DNA of the CDR3: TGTGCCAGCGGCTTGGACCTGCTGGGTGAAAAACTGTTTTTT. Translation: CASGLDLLGEKLFF.

This clonotype was seen repeatedly, ten times or more. This chain connects TRBV6-1 to TRBJ2-6; 10 nucleotides line up with TRBD1. The CDR3 contains 16 residues. CDR1 and CDR2 from the germline V gene are MNHNS and SASEGT. V lost 7 bases to trimming and J lost 4 bases; unmatched junction nucleotides: 7. The CDR3 here is CASTPTGGSGANVLTF. Written as DNA, the CDR3 is TGTGCCAGCACCCCGACAGGGGGCTCCGGGGCCAACGTCCTGACTTTC.

This clonotype was found a few times. V and J are TRBV6-1 and TRBJ2-7, with D perhaps matching TRBD1 (7 bases). The germline V and J ends were trimmed by 6 bases and 6 bases, with 21 bases remaining between them. Germline V gene lookup returns CDR1 MNHNS and CDR2 SASEGT. The CDR3 is 15 residues long. CDR3 nucleotides: TGTGCCAGCAGGAACGACAGGGACTTTTTTAGCGAGCAGTACTTC. It encodes CASRNDRDFFSEQYF.

Comments on this clonotype: A much larger clone differs by one base, so this may be a read error. V is TRBV5-1 and J is TRBJ2-1, with TRBD2 matching 13 bases. This CDR3 comprises 17 residues. Per the germline V gene, CDR1 is SGHRS and CDR2 is YFSETQ. CDR3: CAGSLGKTSGRHNEQFF. DNA for the CDR3: TGCGCCGGCAGCTTGGGAAAGACTAGCGGGAGGCACAATGAGCAGTTCTTC.

V usage is TRBV28 and J usage is TRBJ1-1, with 8 bases fitting TRBD1. The ends lost 5 bases at V and 4 bases at J; junction bases unmatched: 15. The germline V gene has CDR1 MDHEN and CDR2 SYDVKM. The CDR3 runs 17 residues. The CDR3 spells CASSTRALRDRGTEAFF. The CDR3 DNA reads as TGTGCCAGCAGTACCCGGGCCCTCCGAGACAGGGGCACTGAAGCTTTCTTT.

This clonotype was detected many times. V gene TRBV7-9 combines with J gene TRBJ2-1, with TRBD2 matching 7 bases. Trimming took 3 bases from V and 3 from J; bases not matched to a gene: 2. The CDR3 runs 14 residues. Germline assignment: CDR1 SEHNR and CDR2 FQNEAQ (reference sequence). For the CDR3, the DNA is TGTGCCAGCAGCTTGCGGGAGCGCTACAATGAGCAGTTCTTC. It codes for CASSLRERYNEQFF.

This clonotype was found many times. The chain carries TRBV11-3 and TRBJ2-1, with 8 bases lining up with TRBD1. The CDR3 loop spans 14 amino acids. Germline V gene data show CDR1 as SGHNT and CDR2 as YENEEA. V gave up 6 bases and J gave up 7 bases; unmatched junction bases: 8. This chain's CDR3 is CASSSRTGRNEQFF. The CDR3 coding sequence is TGTGCCAGCAGTTCAAGGACAGGGAGGAATGAGCAGTTCTTC.

The rearrangement joins TRBV25-1 to TRBJ1-1, with TRBD1 matching 7 bases. The CDR3 loop spans 14 amino acids. With 3 bases clipped from V and 5 bases from J, the junction kept 6 bases outside the gene matches. Germline CDR1 is MGHDK and CDR2 is SYGVNS. The CDR3 loop reads CASSDGTARTEAFF. CDR3 sequence (DNA): TGTGCCAGCAGTGACGGGACAGCCAGAACTGAAGCTTTCTTT.

This clonotype occurred many times. The chain has TRBV11-2 and TRBJ2-5; D gene ambiguous. Germline CDR1 SGHAT, CDR2 FQNNGV. V lost 4 bases, J lost 1 base, and 10 bases lay in between. The CDR3 runs 14 residues. CDR3 DNA: TGTGCCAGCAGCTCAACCACCCTCCAAGAGACCCAGTACTTC. Protein sequence: CASSSTTLQETQYF.

This clonotype was seen many times. The CDR3 sequence is CASSNSGRRPDTQYF. The CDR3 DNA reads as TGTGCCAGCAGCAACAGCGGGAGAAGGCCAGATACGCAGTATTTT. This chain links TRBV11-3 with TRBJ2-3; 8 nucleotides align to TRBD2. V trimming: 5 bases; J trimming: 4 bases; junction bases outside the gene matches: 8. From germline, CDR1 is SGHNT and CDR2 YENEEA. The CDR3 sequence is 15 residues long.

CDR3 protein: CASSSTPLVEQFF. CDR3 DNA sequence: TGTGCCAGCAGCTCGACTCCTCTAGTAGAGCAGTTCTTC. This chain uses TRBV7-9 with TRBJ2-1; D is uncertain. Germline CDR1 is SEHNR and CDR2 is FQNEAQ (reference sequence). There are 13 residues in the CDR3. The ends were cut back, 4 bases at V and 10 bases at J, with 14 bases in the middle.

The rearrangement joins TRBV30 to TRBJ2-1; the match to TRBD2 covers 15 bases. The length of the CDR3 is 18 residues. Trimming at V came to 1 base and at J to 7 bases, leaving 11 bases not matched to a gene. Germline CDR1 GTSNPN, CDR2 SVGIG (reference sequence). Written as DNA, the CDR3 is TGTGCCTGGAGTGGCCCCCCCGGGACTAGCGGGAGGTGGAATGAGCAGTTCTTC. Translating gives CAWSGPPGTSGRWNEQFF.

The sample holds many counts of this clonotype. This chain joins TRBV28 and TRBJ1-2; TRBD1 aligns across 10 bases. The V and J ends lost 5 bases and 5 bases, in that order; junction bases with no gene match: 14. CDR1 is MDHEN, CDR2 SYDVKM, per germline. There are 17 residues in the CDR3. CDR3 bases: TGTGCCAGCAGTCTACTCCCCGGGACAGGGGATCGGTATGGCTACACCTTC. This codes for CASSLLPGTGDRYGYTF.

This clonotype was seen only a few times. The J gene is TRBJ1-4, the V gene TRBV6-1; weak D call: TRBD1 (5 bases). V shed 4 bases and J shed 8 bases, with 23 bases lying between them. Germline V lookup: CDR1 MNHNS, CDR2 SASEGT. The length of the CDR3 is 17 residues. The CDR3 DNA reads TGTGCCAGCAGTGCAAACTCCGGGACGGCGGTTAAAGAAAAACTGTTTTTT. It specifies CASSANSGTAVKEKLFF.

This clonotype was observed at least ten times. CDR3 residues: CASSLRQASYEQYF. In DNA form, the CDR3 reads TGTGCCAGCAGCTTAAGGCAGGCTTCCTACGAGCAGTACTTC. V is TRBV13 and J is TRBJ2-7; D gene uncertain. CDR1 is PRHDT, CDR2 FYEKMQ, per germline (reference sequence). V was cut by 2 bases and J by 1 base, with 9 bases left in between. The CDR3 runs 14 residues.

This clonotype has just one count. Sequence at one end of the junction differs from germline and may be a read error. The V and J genes are TRBV4-3 and TRBJ2-3, with a tentative D call TRBD2 (5 bases). Matching the DNA end better, TRBJ2-1 makes the J call doubtful. Germline V gene lookup returns CDR1 LGHNA and CDR2 YSLEER. The length of the CDR3 is 12 residues. The CDR3 reads CASSEEGIEQFF. The CDR3 region has the DNA TGCGCCAGCAGCGAAGAGGGTATAGAGCAGTTCTTC.

The V call is TRBV20-1, the J call TRBJ1-5; D gene unclear. The CDR3 extends over 12 amino acids. V was cut by 3 bases and J by 5 bases, with 8 bases left in between. The germline CDR1 and CDR2 sequences are DFQATT and SNEGSKA (reference sequence). The CDR3 reads CSARNPDQPQHF. The CDR3 DNA follows: TGCAGTGCTAGGAACCCCGATCAGCCCCAGCATTTT.

The chain joins TRBV19 to TRBJ2-1, with a possible D match to TRBD2 (6 bases). Germline V CDR1 and CDR2: LNHDA, SQIVND (reference sequence). V gave up 2 bases and J gave up 8 bases, with 16 bases separating them. This CDR3 contains 15 residues. DNA for the CDR3: TGTGCCAGTAGTATAAGTAGCGGAAAGGGCGATGAGCAGTTCTTC. The encoded protein is CASSISSGKGDEQFF.

This clonotype has a count of ten or more. CDR3: CSASDTDTQYF. CDR3 DNA: TGCAGTGCTAGTGACACAGATACGCAGTATTTT. The V and J genes are TRBV20-1 and TRBJ2-3, with D unclear. In germline, CDR1 is DFQATT, CDR2 SNEGSKA (reference sequence). The CDR3 has 11 amino acids. V lost 3 bases and J lost 2, with 3 bases in between.